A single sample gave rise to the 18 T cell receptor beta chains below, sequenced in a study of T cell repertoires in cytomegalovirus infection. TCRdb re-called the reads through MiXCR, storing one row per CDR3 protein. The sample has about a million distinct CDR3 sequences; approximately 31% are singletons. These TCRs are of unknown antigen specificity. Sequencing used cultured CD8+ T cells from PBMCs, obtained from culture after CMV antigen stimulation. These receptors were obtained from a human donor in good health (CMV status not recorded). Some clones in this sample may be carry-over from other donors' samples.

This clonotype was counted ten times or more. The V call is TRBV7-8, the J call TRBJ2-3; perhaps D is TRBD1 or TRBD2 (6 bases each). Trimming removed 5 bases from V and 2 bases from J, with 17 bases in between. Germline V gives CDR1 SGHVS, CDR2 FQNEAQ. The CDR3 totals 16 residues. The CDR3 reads CASSPTGAGPTDTQYF. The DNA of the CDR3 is TGTGCCAGCAGCCCGACGGGGGCGGGACCCACAGATACGCAGTATTTT.

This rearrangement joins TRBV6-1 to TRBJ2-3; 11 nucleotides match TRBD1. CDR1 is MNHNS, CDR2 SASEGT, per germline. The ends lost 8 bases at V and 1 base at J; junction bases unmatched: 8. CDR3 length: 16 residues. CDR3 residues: CASPGQGAGGTDTQYF. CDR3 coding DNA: TGTGCCAGCCCCGGACAGGGGGCAGGGGGCACAGATACGCAGTATTTT.

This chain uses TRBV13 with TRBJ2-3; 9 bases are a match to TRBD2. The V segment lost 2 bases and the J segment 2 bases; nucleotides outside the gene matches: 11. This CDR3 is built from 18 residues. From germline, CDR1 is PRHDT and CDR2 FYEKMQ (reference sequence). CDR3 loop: CASSLSVAGGLFTDTQYF. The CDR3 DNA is TGTGCCAGCAGCTTATCTGTCGCGGGGGGGCTGTTCACAGATACGCAGTATTTT.

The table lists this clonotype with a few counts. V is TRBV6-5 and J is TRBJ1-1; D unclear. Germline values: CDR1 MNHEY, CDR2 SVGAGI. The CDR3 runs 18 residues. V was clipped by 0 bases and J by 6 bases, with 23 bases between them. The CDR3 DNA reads TGTGCCAGCAGTTACTCGGCCTACCAGAACTGGGAACACTCTGAAGCTTTCTTT. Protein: CASSYSAYQNWEHSEAFF.

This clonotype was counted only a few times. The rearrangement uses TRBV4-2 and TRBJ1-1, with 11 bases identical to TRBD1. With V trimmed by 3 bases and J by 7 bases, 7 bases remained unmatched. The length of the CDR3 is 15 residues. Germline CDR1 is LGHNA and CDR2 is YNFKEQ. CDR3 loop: CASSQAGTGGFEAFF. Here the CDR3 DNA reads TGTGCCAGCAGCCAGGCCGGGACAGGGGGATTTGAAGCTTTCTTT.

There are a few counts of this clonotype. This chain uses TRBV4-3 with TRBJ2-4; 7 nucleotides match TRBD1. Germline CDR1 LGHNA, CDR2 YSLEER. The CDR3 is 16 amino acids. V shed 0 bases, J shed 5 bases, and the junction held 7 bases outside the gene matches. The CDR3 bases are TGCGCCAGCAGCCAAGATTTAATGGGACAGCAAAACATTCAGTACTTC. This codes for CASSQDLMGQQNIQYF.

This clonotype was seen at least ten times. As DNA, the CDR3 is TGTGCCAGCAGCGAAGCGGGGCGGGGCGACAAGGGATCGCAGTATTTT. Residues: CASSEAGRGDKGSQYF. The rearrangement joins TRBV7-2 to TRBJ2-3; 7 positions agree with TRBD2. Germline V gene data show CDR1 as SGHTA and CDR2 as FQGNSA. The CDR3 is 16 amino acids. The J segment lost 10 bases and the V segment lost 5 bases, leaving 18 bases of the junction unmatched.

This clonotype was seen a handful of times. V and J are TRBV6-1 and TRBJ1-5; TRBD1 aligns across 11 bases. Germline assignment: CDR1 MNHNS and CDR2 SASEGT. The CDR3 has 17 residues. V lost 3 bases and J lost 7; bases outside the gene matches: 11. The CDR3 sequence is CASSDPGTGGSRQPQHF. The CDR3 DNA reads TGTGCCAGCAGTGATCCCGGGACAGGGGGTAGCAGGCAGCCCCAGCATTTT.

CDR3 residues: CSVETEATNEKLFF. In DNA, the CDR3 is TGCAGCGTTGAAACAGAAGCAACTAATGAAAAACTGTTTTTT. The V call is TRBV29-1, the J call TRBJ1-4; no reliable D call. CDR1 is SQVTM, CDR2 ANQGSEA, per germline. V shed 2 bases and J shed 0 bases, with 7 bases lying between them. The length of the CDR3 is 14 residues.

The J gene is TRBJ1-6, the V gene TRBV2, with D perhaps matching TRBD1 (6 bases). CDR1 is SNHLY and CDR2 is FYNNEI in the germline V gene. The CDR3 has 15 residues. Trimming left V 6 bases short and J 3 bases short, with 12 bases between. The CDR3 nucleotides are TGTGCCAGCAGCCGAGGACAGATCTATAATTCACCCCTCCACTTT. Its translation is CASSRGQIYNSPLHF.

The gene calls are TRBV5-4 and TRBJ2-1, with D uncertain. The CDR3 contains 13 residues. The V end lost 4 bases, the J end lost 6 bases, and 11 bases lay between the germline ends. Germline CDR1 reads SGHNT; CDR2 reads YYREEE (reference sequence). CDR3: CASSGRRPNEQFF. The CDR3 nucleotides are TGTGCCAGCAGCGGTAGACGGCCCAATGAGCAGTTCTTC.

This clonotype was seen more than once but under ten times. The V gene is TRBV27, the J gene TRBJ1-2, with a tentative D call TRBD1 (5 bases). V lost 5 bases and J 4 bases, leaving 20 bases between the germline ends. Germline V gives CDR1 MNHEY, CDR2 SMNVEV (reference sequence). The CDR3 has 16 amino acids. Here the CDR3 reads CASSTGPMGGLYGYTF. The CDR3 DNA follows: TGTGCCAGCAGTACGGGGCCCATGGGAGGACTCTATGGCTACACCTTC.

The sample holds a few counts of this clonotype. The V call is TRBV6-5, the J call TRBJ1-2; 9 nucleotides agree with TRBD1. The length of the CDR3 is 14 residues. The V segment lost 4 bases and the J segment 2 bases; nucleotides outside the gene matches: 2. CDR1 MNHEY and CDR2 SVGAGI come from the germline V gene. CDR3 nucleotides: TGTGCCAGCAGTTTCGGGACAGGGAACTATGGCTACACCTTC. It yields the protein CASSFGTGNYGYTF.

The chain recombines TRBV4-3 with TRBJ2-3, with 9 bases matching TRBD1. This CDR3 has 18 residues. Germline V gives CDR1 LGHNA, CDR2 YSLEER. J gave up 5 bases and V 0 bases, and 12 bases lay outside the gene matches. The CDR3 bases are TGCGCCAGCAGCCAAGACCCGCGGCCGGGACAGGGTCTAGATACGCAGTATTTT. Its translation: CASSQDPRPGQGLDTQYF.

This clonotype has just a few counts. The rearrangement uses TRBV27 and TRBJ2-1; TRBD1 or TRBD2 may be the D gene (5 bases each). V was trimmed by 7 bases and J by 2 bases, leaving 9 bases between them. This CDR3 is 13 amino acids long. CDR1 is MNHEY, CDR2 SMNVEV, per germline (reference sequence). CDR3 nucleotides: TGTGCCAGCAAGGGACGGGCCTACAATGAGCAGTTCTTC. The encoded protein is CASKGRAYNEQFF.

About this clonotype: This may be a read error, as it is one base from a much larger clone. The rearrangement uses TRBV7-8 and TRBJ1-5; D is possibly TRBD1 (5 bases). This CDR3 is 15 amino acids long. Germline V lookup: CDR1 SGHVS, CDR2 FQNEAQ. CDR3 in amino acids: CANSSTAYSNQPQHF. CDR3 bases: TGTGCCAACAGCTCGACAGCGTATAGCAATCAGCCCCAGCATTTT.

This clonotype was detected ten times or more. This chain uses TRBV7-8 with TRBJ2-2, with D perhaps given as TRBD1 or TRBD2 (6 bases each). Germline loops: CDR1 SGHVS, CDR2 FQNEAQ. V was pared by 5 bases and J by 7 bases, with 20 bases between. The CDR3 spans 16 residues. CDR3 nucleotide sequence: TGTGCCAGCAGCCTACGACACGGGGGCACTCACGGGGAGCTGTTTTTT. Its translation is CASSLRHGGTHGELFF.

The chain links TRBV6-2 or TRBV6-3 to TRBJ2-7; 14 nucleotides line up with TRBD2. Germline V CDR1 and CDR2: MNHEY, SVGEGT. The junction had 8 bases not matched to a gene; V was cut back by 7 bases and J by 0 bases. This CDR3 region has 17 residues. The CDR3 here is CASTRGLAGDHSYEQYV. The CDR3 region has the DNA TGTGCCAGCACCCGGGGACTAGCGGGGGACCACTCCTACGAGCAGTACGTC.